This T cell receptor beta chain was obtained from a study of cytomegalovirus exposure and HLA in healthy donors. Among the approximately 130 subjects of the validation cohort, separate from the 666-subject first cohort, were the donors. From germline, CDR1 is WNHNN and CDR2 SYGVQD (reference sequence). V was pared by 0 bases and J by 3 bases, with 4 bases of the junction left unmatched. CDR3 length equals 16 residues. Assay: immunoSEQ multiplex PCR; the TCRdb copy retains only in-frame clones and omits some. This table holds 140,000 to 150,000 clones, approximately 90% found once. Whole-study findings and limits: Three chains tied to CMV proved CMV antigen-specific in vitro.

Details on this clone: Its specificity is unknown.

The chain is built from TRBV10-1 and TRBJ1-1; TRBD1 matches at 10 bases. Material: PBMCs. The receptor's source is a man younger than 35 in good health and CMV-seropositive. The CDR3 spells CASSESGQGVDTEAFF. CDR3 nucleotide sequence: TGCGCCAGCAGTGAGTCTGGACAGGGGGTGGACACTGAAGCTTTCTTT.